The rows below give T cell receptor beta chains drawn from one sample of a study of shared clonotypes between healthy human individuals. Some clones are missing from TCRdb's copy, which holds only in-frame ones; the method was immunoSEQ multiplex PCR. The sample has approximately 500,000 clones; about 78% are singletons. Sequences were obtained from PBMCs. The receptors stem from a woman between 40 and 55 years old in good health. Some clones in this sample may be carry-over from other donors' samples. CDR3s include the opening cysteine and the closing phenylalanine or tryptophan. D genes are given only for firm matches. Some rows mark clone size as missing; the rest say once, few, many or name a class of expanded clone.

V gene	D gene	clone size	J gene	CDR3 protein	CDR3 DNA
TRBV5-4	TRBD2	NA	TRBJ2-1	CASSFGGERYNEQFF	TGTGCCAGCAGCTTCGGGGGGGAGAGATACAATGAGCAGTTCTTC
TRBV7-9	NA	NA	TRBJ2-1	CASSSGLDYNEQFF	TGTGCCAGCAGCTCGGGACTCGACTACAATGAGCAGTTCTTC
TRBV5-1	NA	NA	TRBJ2-7	CASSVDYEQYF	TGCGCCAGCAGCGTTGACTACGAGCAGTACTTC
TRBV6-6	NA	NA	TRBJ1-5	CASREVGGDQPQHF	TGTGCCAGCAGAGAGGTCGGGGGTGATCAGCCCCAGCATTTT
TRBV23-1	NA	many	TRBJ2-7	CASSRGTSKGRQYF	TGCGCCAGCAGTCGGGGGACATCGAAGGGACGGCAGTACTTC
TRBV18	NA	NA	TRBJ2-7	CASSPQGSSYEQYF	TGTGCCAGCTCACCACAGGGTTCTAGCTACGAGCAGTACTTC
TRBV4-2	TRBD1	NA	TRBJ2-1	CASSQAGTGKYNEQFF	TGTGCCAGCAGCCAAGCCGGGACAGGGAAGTACAATGAGCAGTTCTTC
TRBV11-1	NA	few	TRBJ2-3	CASSQGHVDGWQYF	TGTGCCAGCAGCCAGGGACATGTTGATGGGTGGCAGTATTTT
TRBV4-2	NA	few	TRBJ2-3	CASSQSGAASTDTQYF	TGTGCCAGCAGCCAGTCCGGGGCCGCTAGCACAGATACGCAGTATTTT
TRBV30	NA	NA	TRBJ1-6	CAWRPLQYNSPLHF	TGTGCCTGGAGGCCTCTACAGTATAATTCACCCCTCCACTTT